The 8 T cell receptor beta chains given below trace back to one sample, sequenced in a study of blood T cell repertoires in COVID-19. Method: immunoSEQ multiplex PCR; TCRdb's copy keeps in-frame clones and lacks some. The data contain a few hundred thousand clones, 75% to 90% of them singletons. The sequenced material came from peripheral blood. The source of these receptors is a man between 60 and 75 years old who had recovered from COVID-19.

The rearrangement joins TRBV19 to TRBJ2-2, with 7 bases matching TRBD2. The germline CDR1 and CDR2 sequences are LNHDA and SQIVND (reference sequence). Trimming took 7 bases from V and 4 from J; bases not matched to a gene: 6. There are 14 residues in the CDR3. The CDR3 sequence: CASNPGGGTGELFF. In nucleotides, the CDR3 is TGTGCCAGTAACCCCGGCGGGGGCACCGGGGAGCTGTTTTTT.

The chain is built from TRBV30 and TRBJ2-1, with a tentative D call TRBD1 (6 bases). Germline V gene sequence: CDR1 GTSNPN, CDR2 SVGIG (reference sequence). The CDR3 is 12 amino acids. Trimming cost V 5 bases and J 7 bases, with 12 bases left between them. The CDR3 here is CAWGGGRNEQFF. DNA of the CDR3: TGTGCCTGGGGTGGGGGCCGGAATGAGCAGTTCTTC.

This clone was detected once. CDR3 sequence reads: CASSLRLARGGTDTQYF. For the CDR3, the DNA is TGTGCCAGCAGCCTCAGACTAGCCCGAGGGGGCACAGATACGCAGTATTTT. The genes are TRBV11-2 and TRBJ2-3, with TRBD2 matching 7 bases. The length of the CDR3 is 17 residues. The V gene end was trimmed by 5 bases and the J gene end by 1 base; junction bases not matched to a gene: 12. The V gene's germline CDR1 is SGHAT and CDR2 FQNNGV.

This sequence joins TRBV7-9 and TRBJ2-1; TRBD2 matches 7 bases. The J segment lost 3 bases and the V segment lost 5 bases, leaving 7 bases of the junction unmatched. The CDR3 sequence is 15 residues long. Germline V gene sequence: CDR1 SEHNR, CDR2 FQNEAQ (reference sequence). The CDR3 nucleotides are TGTGCCAGCAGCCGGGCCCCGGGAGGCTACAATGAGCAGTTCTTC. This translates into CASSRAPGGYNEQFF.

This chain connects TRBV30 to TRBJ2-5, with D perhaps TRBD2 (5 bases). Germline CDR1 reads GTSNPN; CDR2 reads SVGIG (reference sequence). This CDR3 comprises 12 residues. Trimming cost V 4 bases and J 5 bases, with 11 bases left between them. CDR3 sequence: CAWMSGFETQYF. The CDR3 bases are TGTGCCTGGATGTCGGGGTTTGAGACCCAGTACTTC.

The gene calls are TRBV25-1 and TRBJ2-1; 8 bases line up with TRBD2. The CDR3 length is 15 residues. Germline trimming cut 5 bases from V and 7 bases from J; bases unmatched to any gene: 10. Per the germline V gene, CDR1 is MGHDK and CDR2 is SYGVNS. CDR3 loop: CASSPGLAWGNEQFF. CDR3 DNA: TGTGCCAGCAGTCCCGGACTAGCCTGGGGTAATGAGCAGTTCTTC. Full variable domain (rest looked up from reference TRBV25-1 and TRBJ2-1): EADIYQTPRYLVIGTGKKITLECSQTMGHDKMYWYQQDPGMELHLIHYSYGVNSTEKGDLSSESTVSRIRTEHFPLTLESARPSHTSQYLCASSPGLAWGNEQFFGPGTRLTVL.

This chain links TRBV6-1 with TRBJ2-7; TRBD1 might be the D (5 bases). The CDR3 spans 14 residues. Trimming stripped 2 bases from V and 5 bases from J, with 13 bases between. CDR1 MNHNS and CDR2 SASEGT come from the germline V gene. CDR3 nucleotide sequence: TGTGCCAGCAGTGAAATCCCCCAGGGCCACGAGCAGTACTTC. The encoded protein is CASSEIPQGHEQYF.

CDR3 in amino acids: CASSSWGQDILRAFF. CDR3 nucleotides: TGTGCCAGTAGCAGCTGGGGCCAGGACATCTTGAGGGCTTTCTTT. The V gene is TRBV19, the J gene TRBJ1-1, with D maybe TRBD1 (5 bases). Looked up from germline, CDR1 is LNHDA and CDR2 is SQIVND (reference sequence). The ends were cut back, 6 bases at V and 11 bases at J, with 25 bases in the middle. This CDR3 region has 15 residues.